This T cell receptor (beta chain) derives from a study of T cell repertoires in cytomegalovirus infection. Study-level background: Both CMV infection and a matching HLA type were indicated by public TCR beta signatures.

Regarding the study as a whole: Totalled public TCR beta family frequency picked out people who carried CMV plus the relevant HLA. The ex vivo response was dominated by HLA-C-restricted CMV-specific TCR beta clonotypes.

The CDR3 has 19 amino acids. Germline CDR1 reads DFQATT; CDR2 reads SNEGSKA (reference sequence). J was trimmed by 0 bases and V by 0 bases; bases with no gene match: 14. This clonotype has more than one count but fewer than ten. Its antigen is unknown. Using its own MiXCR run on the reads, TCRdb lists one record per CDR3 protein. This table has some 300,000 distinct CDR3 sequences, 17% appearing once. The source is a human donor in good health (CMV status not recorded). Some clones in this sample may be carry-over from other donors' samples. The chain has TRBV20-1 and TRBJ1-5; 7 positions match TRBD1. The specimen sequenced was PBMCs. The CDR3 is CSARDRFGRGPYSNQPQHF. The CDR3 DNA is TGCAGTGCTAGAGATCGGTTTGGTAGGGGGCCGTATAGCAATCAGCCCCAGCATTTT.